This T cell receptor beta chain was identified during a study of blood T cell repertoires in COVID-19. As for the study in general: Samples representing acute and convalescent COVID-19 were sourced from the United States, Italy and Spain. PBMCs, B-cell-depleted T cells, or T cells were the source of the cDNA or gDNA that made up the material.

CDR1 and CDR2 (germline): KGHSH, LQKENI. The CDR3 consists of 15 residues. V shed 3 bases, J shed 7 bases, and the junction held 8 bases outside the gene matches. The authors' processing: By means of reference gene primer amplification, nucleated cell counts were estimated. Method: immunoSEQ multiplex PCR; TCRdb's copy keeps in-frame clones and lacks some. The V and J calls and clone size are taken from that table; D and trimming were inferred from the DNA. This sample has 65,000 or so clones; more than 80% occur once, and the top ten carry about 15%. The sequenced sample consisted of peripheral blood. This rearrangement joins TRBV18 to TRBJ2-3; 9 bases match TRBD2. The sequence was collected from a man of 80 years or more with acute or convalescent COVID-19. The CDR3 nucleotides are TGTGCCAGCTCACCCGAGCGGGGGGCGCGGAATACGCAGTATTTT. As protein: CASSPERGARNTQYF.